One TCR beta chain is described in this entry. Before thyroid surgery, none of the patients had received any treatment. This record comes from a study of metastatic and nonmetastatic thyroid tumors. Trimming stripped 3 bases from V and 2 bases from J, with 11 bases between. This CDR3 is built from 13 residues. Germline V CDR1 and CDR2: DFQATT, SNEGSKA (reference sequence). Using MiXCR, TCRdb re-called clones from the PCR reads. The sample contains approximately 15,000 clones, about 12% of which appear only once. Sequencing was done on a sample of tumor tissue. The receptor was derived from a female donor with papillary thyroid cancer or a benign thyroid nodule (not recorded which). Some clones in this sample may be carry-over from other donors' samples. The chain employs TRBV20-1 and TRBJ2-7; D gene ambiguous. The CDR3 DNA sequence: TGCAGTGCTAGGGTCCGTCAGGCCTACGAGCAGTACTTC. It codes for CSARVRQAYEQYF.